This record looks at one T cell receptor (beta chain) sequence and its context. The data were taken from a study of CD8 T cells in Susac syndrome. The CDR3 consists of 16 residues. The V gene's germline CDR1 is LNHNV and CDR2 YYDKDF (reference sequence). Trimming at V came to 4 bases and at J to 4 bases, leaving 12 bases not matched to a gene. Random hexamers were used to reverse transcribe roughly 0.45 to 1 ug of RNA. Using its own MiXCR run on the immunoSEQ multiplex PCR reads, TCRdb lists one record per CDR3 protein. The sample yields more than 150,000 distinct CDR3 sequences, 95% seen once. The sequenced sample consisted of CD8+ T cells from PBMCs. This receptor was taken from a human donor with multiple sclerosis. The rearrangement uses TRBV15 and TRBJ2-5, with 7 bases fitting TRBD1. The CDR3 spells CATSNPNDRVGETQYF. CDR3 nucleotide sequence: TGTGCCACCAGCAACCCGAATGACAGGGTCGGAGAGACCCAGTACTTC.